This T cell receptor beta chain was sequenced during a study of T cell responses to AZD1222 COVID-19 vaccine. Data came from immunoSEQ multiplex PCR; TCRdb stores just in-frame clones and leaves some out. The profile covers about 180,000 clones, with roughly 93% appearing a single time and more than 0.85% taken by the ten largest. The specimen was peripheral blood, collected 28 days after the second dose of the MenACWY control vaccine. The sequence derives from an adult who received the MenACWY meningococcal vaccine as a control.

The DNA of the CDR3 is TGTGCCAGCAGCCGTGACAGGGAGGATGGCTACACCTTC. As protein: CASSRDREDGYTF. The V and J genes are TRBV5-4 and TRBJ1-2; 7 nucleotides match TRBD1. The CDR3 contains 13 residues. Germline CDR1 SGHNT, CDR2 YYREEE (reference sequence). V was pared by 4 bases and J by 6 bases, with 6 bases of the junction left unmatched.